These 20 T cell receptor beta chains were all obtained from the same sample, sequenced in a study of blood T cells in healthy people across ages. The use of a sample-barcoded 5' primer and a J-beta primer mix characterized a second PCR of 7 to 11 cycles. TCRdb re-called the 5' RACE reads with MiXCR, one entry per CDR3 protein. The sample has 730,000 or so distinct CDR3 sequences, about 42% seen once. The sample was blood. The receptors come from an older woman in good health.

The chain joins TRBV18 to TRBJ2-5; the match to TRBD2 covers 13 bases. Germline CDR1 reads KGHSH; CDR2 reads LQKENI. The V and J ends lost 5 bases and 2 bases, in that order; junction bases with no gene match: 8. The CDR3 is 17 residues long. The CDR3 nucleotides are TGTGCCAGCTCATTTCGGACTAGCGGGAGAGGGCAAGAGACCCAGTACTTC. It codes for CASSFRTSGRGQETQYF.

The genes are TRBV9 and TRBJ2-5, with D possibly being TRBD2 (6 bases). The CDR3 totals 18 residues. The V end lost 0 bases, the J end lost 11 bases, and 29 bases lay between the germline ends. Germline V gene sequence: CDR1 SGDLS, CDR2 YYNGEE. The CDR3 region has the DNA TGTGCCAGCAGCGTAGTTAGCGGCTCCCTTCCGGGGTACAATGAGCAGTACTTC. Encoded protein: CASSVVSGSLPGYNEQYF. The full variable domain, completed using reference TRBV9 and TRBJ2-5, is DSGVTQTPKHLITATGQRVTLRCSPRSGDLSVYWYQQSLDQGLQFLIQYYNGEERAKGNILERFSAQQFPDLHSELNLSSLELGDSALYFCASSVVSGSLPGYNEQYFGPGTRLLVL.

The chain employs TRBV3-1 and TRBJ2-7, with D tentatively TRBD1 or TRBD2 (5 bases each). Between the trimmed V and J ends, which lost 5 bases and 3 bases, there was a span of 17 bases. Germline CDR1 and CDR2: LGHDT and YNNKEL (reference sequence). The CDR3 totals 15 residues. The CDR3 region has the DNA TGTGCCAGCAGCAAAATCGGAATGGGGGACTACGAGCAGTACTTC. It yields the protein CASSKIGMGDYEQYF.

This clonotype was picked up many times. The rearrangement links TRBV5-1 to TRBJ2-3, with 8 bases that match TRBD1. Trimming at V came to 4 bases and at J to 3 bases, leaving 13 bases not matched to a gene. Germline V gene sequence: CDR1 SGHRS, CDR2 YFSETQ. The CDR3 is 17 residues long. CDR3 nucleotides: TGCGCCAGCAGCCATGCTGTCCGGACAGGGCAAACAGATACGCAGTATTTT. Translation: CASSHAVRTGQTDTQYF.

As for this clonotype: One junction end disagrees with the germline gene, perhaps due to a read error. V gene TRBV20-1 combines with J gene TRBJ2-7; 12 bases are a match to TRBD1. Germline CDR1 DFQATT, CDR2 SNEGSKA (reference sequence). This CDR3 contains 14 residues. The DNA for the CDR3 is TGCAATGCTAGGGGGGACAGGGGGCGGAACGAGCAGTACTTC. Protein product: CNARGDRGRNEQYF.

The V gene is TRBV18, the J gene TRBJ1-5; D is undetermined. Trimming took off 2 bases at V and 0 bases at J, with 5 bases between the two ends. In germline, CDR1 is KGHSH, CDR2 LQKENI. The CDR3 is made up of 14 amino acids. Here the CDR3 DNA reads TGTGCCAGCTCACCAGAGAATAGCAATCAGCCCCAGCATTTT. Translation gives CASSPENSNQPQHF.

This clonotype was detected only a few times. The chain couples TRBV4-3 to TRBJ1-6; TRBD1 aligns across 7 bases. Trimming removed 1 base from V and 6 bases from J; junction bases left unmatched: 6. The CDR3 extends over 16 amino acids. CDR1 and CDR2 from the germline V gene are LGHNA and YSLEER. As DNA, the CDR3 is TGCGCCAGCAGCCAAGGCCTGGGACAGAGTAATTCACCCCTCCACTTT. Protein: CASSQGLGQSNSPLHF.

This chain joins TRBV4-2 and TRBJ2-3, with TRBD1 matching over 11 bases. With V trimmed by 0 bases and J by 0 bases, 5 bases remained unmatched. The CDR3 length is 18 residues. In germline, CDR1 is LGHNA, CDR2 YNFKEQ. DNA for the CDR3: TGTGCCAGCAGCCAAGATAGGACAGGGGGCCCTAGCACAGATACGCAGTATTTT. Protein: CASSQDRTGGPSTDTQYF.

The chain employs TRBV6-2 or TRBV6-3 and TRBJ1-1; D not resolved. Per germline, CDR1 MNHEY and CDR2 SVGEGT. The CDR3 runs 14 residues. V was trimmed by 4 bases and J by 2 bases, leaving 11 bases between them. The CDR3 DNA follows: TGTGCCAGCAGTTCAGCACAGCCTAACACTGAAGCTTTCTTT. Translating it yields CASSSAQPNTEAFF.

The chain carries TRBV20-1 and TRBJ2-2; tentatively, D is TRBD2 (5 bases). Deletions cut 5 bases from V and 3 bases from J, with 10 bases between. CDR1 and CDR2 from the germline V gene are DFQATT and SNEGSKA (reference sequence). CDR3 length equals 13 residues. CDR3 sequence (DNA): TGCAGTGCTCCGGACTCGGACACCGGGGAGCTGTTTTTT. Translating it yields CSAPDSDTGELFF.

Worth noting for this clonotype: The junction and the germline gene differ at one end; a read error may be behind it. The CDR3 protein is CASSYSSGGSLRNSPPHF. CDR3 DNA sequence: TGTGCCAGCAGTTACTCGTCGGGGGGAAGTTTGCGAAATTCACCCCCCCACTTT. The genes are TRBV6-5 and TRBJ1-6, with a weak D call TRBD1 (5 bases). The CDR3 contains 18 residues. Looked up from germline, CDR1 is MNHEY and CDR2 is SVGAGI.

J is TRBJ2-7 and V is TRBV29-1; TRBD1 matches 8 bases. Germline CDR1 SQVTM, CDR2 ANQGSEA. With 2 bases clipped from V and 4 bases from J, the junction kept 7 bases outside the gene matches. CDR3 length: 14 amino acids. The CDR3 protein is CSVELGQGTYEQYF. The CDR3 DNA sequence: TGCAGCGTTGAATTAGGACAGGGTACTTACGAGCAGTACTTC.

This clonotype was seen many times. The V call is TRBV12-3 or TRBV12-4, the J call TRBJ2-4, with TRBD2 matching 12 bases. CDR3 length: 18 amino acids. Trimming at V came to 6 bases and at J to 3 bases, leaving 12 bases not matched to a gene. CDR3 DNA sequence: TGTGCCAGCAGCCAACTAGCGGGGGGTTTAACTAACAAAAACATTCAGTACTTC. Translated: CASSQLAGGLTNKNIQYF.

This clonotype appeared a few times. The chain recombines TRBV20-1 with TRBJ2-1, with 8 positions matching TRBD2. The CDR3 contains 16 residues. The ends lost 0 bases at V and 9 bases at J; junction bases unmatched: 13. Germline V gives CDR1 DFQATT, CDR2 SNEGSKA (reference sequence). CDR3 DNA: TGCAGTGCTAGAGATCTGCTAGCGGGCCTCTCCGGTGAGCAGTTCTTC. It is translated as CSARDLLAGLSGEQFF.

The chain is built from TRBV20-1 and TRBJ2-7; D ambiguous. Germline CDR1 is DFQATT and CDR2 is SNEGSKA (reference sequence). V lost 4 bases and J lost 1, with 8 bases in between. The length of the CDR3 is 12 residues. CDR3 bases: TGCAGTGCTAAAACAGTTTCCTACGAGCAGTACTTC. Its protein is CSAKTVSYEQYF.

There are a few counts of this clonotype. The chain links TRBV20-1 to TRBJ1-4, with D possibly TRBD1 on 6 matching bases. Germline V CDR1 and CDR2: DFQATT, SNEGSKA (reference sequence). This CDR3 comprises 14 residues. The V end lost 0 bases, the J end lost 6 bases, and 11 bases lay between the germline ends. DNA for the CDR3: TGCAGTGCTAGAGATATGGGGGGCGATGAAAAACTGTTTTTT. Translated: CSARDMGGDEKLFF.

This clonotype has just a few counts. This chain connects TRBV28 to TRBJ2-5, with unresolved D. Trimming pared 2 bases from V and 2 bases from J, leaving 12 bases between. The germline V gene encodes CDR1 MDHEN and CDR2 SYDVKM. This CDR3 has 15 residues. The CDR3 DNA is TGTGCCAGCAGTTTAGCAGCATACTATCAAGAGACCCAGTACTTC. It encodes CASSLAAYYQETQYF.

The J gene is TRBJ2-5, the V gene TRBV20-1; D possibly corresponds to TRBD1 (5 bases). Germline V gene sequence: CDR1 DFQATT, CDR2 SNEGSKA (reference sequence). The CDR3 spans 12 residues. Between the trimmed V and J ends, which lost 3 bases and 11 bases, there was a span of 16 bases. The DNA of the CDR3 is TGCAGTGCTAGTAGGCAGGGTGGTGAGCAGTACTTC. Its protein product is CSASRQGGEQYF.

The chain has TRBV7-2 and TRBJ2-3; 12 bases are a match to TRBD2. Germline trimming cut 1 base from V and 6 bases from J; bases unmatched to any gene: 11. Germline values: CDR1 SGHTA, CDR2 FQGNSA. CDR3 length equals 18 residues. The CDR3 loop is CASSLEASGGASSDTQYF. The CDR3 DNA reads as TGTGCCAGCAGCTTAGAGGCTAGCGGGGGGGCATCGTCGGATACGCAGTATTTT.

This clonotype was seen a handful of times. The CDR3 region has the DNA TGTGCCAGCAGCACGGAGGGCCGATCACCCCTCCACTTT. Translated, it gives CASSTEGRSPLHF. This chain uses TRBV3-1 with TRBJ1-6; D not certain. V was pared by 5 bases and J by 10 bases, with 12 bases between. CDR3 length: 13 amino acids. Germline V gene sequence: CDR1 LGHDT, CDR2 YNNKEL (reference sequence).